The subject of this entry is one T cell receptor (beta chain). The V gene's germline CDR1 is MNHEY and CDR2 SVGAGI. This CDR3 region has 14 residues. With V trimmed by 7 bases and J by 3 bases, 7 bases remained unmatched. This sample is drawn from a study of blood T cell repertoires in COVID-19. Someone with COVID-19 had been met by exposed participants within 2 weeks before study entry. TCRdb's table, derived via immunoSEQ multiplex PCR, lists solely in-frame clones and lacks some. The sample records about 250,000 clones, 83% being singletons. The sample was PBMCs or T cells enriched from blood (not recorded which). The chain joins TRBV6-5 to TRBJ2-3, with 7 bases that match TRBD2. This receptor was obtained from a woman aged 40 to 49 who had been exposed to COVID-19. CDR3 in amino acids: CASNKQAGTDTQYF. CDR3 coding DNA: TGTGCCAGCAACAAACAAGCGGGGACAGATACGCAGTATTTT.